Described below is a single T cell receptor beta chain sequence and its context. These data belong to a study of shared T cell receptors in the human thymus. The CDR3 runs to 14 residues. V shed 3 bases and J 5 bases; nucleotides not matched to a gene: 3. CDR1 is LGHNT, CDR2 FRNRAP, per germline. TCRdb's table, derived via immunoSEQ multiplex PCR, lists solely in-frame clones and lacks some. Altogether over 450,000 clones are present, around three quarters being singletons, with the ten largest covering roughly 0.013%. The same sample was also used in a study of human thymus T cells. That study adds: From resections taken during corrective heart surgery, the thymus tissue was obtained.

V and J are TRBV12-5 and TRBJ2-1; 8 nucleotides line up with TRBD1. This TCR was recovered from a boy less than two years old with a congenital heart defect. The sample consisted of thymocytes. The CDR3 loop is CASGFRTGNNEQFF. The CDR3 DNA follows: TGTGCTAGTGGTTTCCGGACAGGGAACAATGAGCAGTTCTTC.